This T cell receptor beta chain was recovered during a study of T-cell memory formation after mild COVID-19. Broader study findings: The second-wave clones peaking on day 37 were not confirmed as SARS-CoV-2-specific.

Remarks on this clonotype: What it binds is not known.

TCR alpha and TCR beta cDNA libraries carrying sample barcodes and UMIs were produced by 5'RACE using constant-segment primers. In TCRdb, the 5' RACE reads were re-called with MiXCR into one record per CDR3 protein. The sample has approximately 150,000 distinct CDR3 sequences, approximately 14% seen once; the top ten hold 12% to 15%. V gave up 4 bases and J gave up 2 bases; unmatched junction bases: 2. The CDR3 contains 14 residues. Germline CDR1 is PRHDT and CDR2 is FYEKMQ (reference sequence). Sequencing was carried out using PBMCs or a T cell subset sorted from them (not recorded which). This TCR derives from an adult woman who had mild COVID-19 (a few samples of this study predate the infection). Cell type and time point are not known. The rearrangement links TRBV13 to TRBJ1-2; 9 bases line up with TRBD1. CDR3 amino acids: CASSYGQGNYGYTF. CDR3 DNA: TGTGCCAGCAGCTATGGACAGGGGAACTATGGCTACACCTTC.